This T cell receptor (beta chain) came from a study of cytomegalovirus exposure and HLA in healthy donors (dated by TCRdb to about 2017). For context, the study as a whole: An earlier analysis of some 620 of the donors reported over 250 Gb of sequence data and around 120 million unique TCR beta sequences obtained from about 179 million T cells. A later genetic analysis took genome-wide SNP genotypes for about three fifths of the roughly 700 donors and used that subset as a discovery cohort. Both class I and class II loci were covered by HLA typing, at four-digit resolution. An earlier analysis of 500 to 750 of the donors applied high-throughput TCR beta sequencing to assess whether each TCR beta V gene segment acted as functional or pseudogenic. Roughly five DR-DQ haplotypes were treated as single units for association and clustering because of strong linkage in the cohort. About 300 gigabases of sequencing data and approximately 85 million unique TCR sequences were included in an early release covering roughly 600 HLA-typed donors. Rather than drawing on any new phenotypic data, the later analysis identified candidate immune exposures from TCR beta sequences and the way those sequences occurred across donors. To study patterns of TCR occurrence, a later analysis re-analyzed previously published TCR beta repertoires from several hundred donors and added high-resolution HLA genotyping. The aim of the study was to test whether cataloging public T cell receptors could identify signatures of past pathogen exposure. Typing coverage differed by locus: A, B, C, DRB1 and DQB1 were typed in about 620-640 donors, DQA1 in 500 to 550, DPA1 in some 570, and DPB1 in 400 to 490. High-throughput TCR immunosequencing, statistical association of individual TCRs with disease status, and machine learning were combined to predict cytomegalovirus infection status. Of the 300 to 450 genotyped donors, 65% to 90% fell in the genetic ancestry cluster associated with self-reported Caucasian donors. The T cell repertoires of 670 or so subjects were profiled by immunosequencing and related to cytomegalovirus serostatus. Among about 400 genotyped donors of the cohort, an average of around 250,000 unique TCR beta nucleotide sequences was sequenced per donor, of which roughly 17% were non-productive. Donor age, sex, ethnicity and CMV serostatus were compiled alongside the repertoire data. All discovery cohort repertoires had been generated on a single sequencing platform. Along with the approximately 700-subject first cohort, a separate validation cohort of over a hundred different subjects was used.

This clone turned up a few times. Its specific antigen is unknown. Per-nucleotide qualities are absent, and no much larger clonotype sits a single base away. The cohort comprised several hundred healthy bone marrow donors. Cohort members were all nominally healthy when sampled, although unrecorded immune exposures were likely present. The donor was CMV seronegative and belonged to the group of around 350 seronegative cohort members. A peripheral blood sample was provided by each donor, and peripheral blood mononuclear cells were used for TCR beta sequencing. The Qiagen DNeasy Blood Extraction Kit was used to extract genomic DNA from the blood cell samples. The method was the immunoSEQ multiplex PCR assay. For the multiplex PCR, a mixture combining 60 forward primers for TCR Vbeta segments and 13 reverse primers for TCR Jbeta segments was used. The CDR3 region of rearranged TCR beta genes was amplified from genomic DNA with a multiplex PCR assay. On the Illumina HiSeq System, the amplified TCR beta libraries were sequenced as 87-base-pair reads. The study's own analysis went as follows. A later analysis tallied 75 million to 85 million unique TCR beta chains across the 660 or so repertoires, and some 12 million of those chains were shared by two or more donors. Raw reads were error-corrected and collapsed into unique sequences by a nearest-neighbor algorithm in which closely related sequences were merged to remove PCR and sequencing errors. CDR3 sequences were aligned to IMGT reference sequences to assign V, D and J gene segments. For a sequence to be retained, a match of at least six nucleotides to both a V gene segment and a J gene segment was required. A rearrangement was called productive if the CDR3 had no stop codons and remained in frame with V and J, and every other rearrangement was called non-productive. CDR3 was defined according to IMGT convention as the region running from the second conserved V-encoded cysteine to the conserved J-encoded phenylalanine. The earlier analysis of more than 450 of the donors excluded sequences that lacked an unambiguous match to a single V gene segment. In an earlier analysis of approximately 550 of the donors, V segments were called functional above 56.7% productive rearrangements and were called segregating when the between-donor standard deviation exceeded 5%. A statistical classification framework was built to diagnose cytomegalovirus status from the catalog of TCR beta chain sequences. V and J gene assignment, in a later analysis, came from comparing TCR nucleotide sequences with IMGT/GENE-DB human TR gene sequences. Using the TCRdist pipeline, a later analysis assigned CDR3 sequences along with most-parsimonious VDJ recombination scenarios. In a later analysis, each TCR beta chain was defined by its CDR3 amino acid sequence together with its V-gene family, and reads lacking a unique V-gene family were excluded. In a later analysis, nearly 600 highly shared, low-generation-probability nucleotide sequences were removed to address suspected cross-contamination and a sequencing artifact. In a later analysis, a clonal expansion index for each public chain was calculated from normalized within-repertoire ranks of inferred template counts. In a later analysis, generation probabilities were computed using a VDJ recombination model fitted to out-of-frame rearrangements, and the results were checked against IGoR. A later analysis scored TCR-TCR, TCR-HLA and TCR-CMV co-occurrence with hypergeometric tests, applying a repertoire-size bias correction to TCR pairs. In a later analysis, false discovery rates were estimated by permuting HLA or CMV assignments 20 times. In a later analysis, co-occurring TCRs were grouped using DBSCAN, with TCRdist sequence similarity added in when clustering inside HLA-allele-positive subsets. For co-occurrence clustering, repertoires with fewer than 30,000 or more than 120,000 public chains were excluded, along with five or six repertoires with anomalous nucleotide sharing. Held by TCRdb, this immuneACCESS table contains in-frame sequences only and omits some clones. Under half of the omission traces to an unresolved V gene where checked; the cause of the rest is unknown. The V and J calls and the clone size are those of that table, but D and trimming were determined from the DNA. This sample is represented by approximately 160,000 clones; under 90% of them were singletons. In total, the top ten clones hold 4.8% of the sample.

The CDR1 and CDR2 encoded by the germline V gene are MGHDK and SYGVNS. The CDR3, from cysteine to phenylalanine, totals 16 residues. Only the CDR3 region is kept as DNA, spanning 48 bases read in frame from base 1. Compared with germline, V lacks 4 bases and J lacks 0 bases; bases without a gene match: 4. Results the study describes overall, beyond this receptor: This cohort had only TCR beta chains sequenced, and the lack of alpha or paired-chain data limited which features could be detected. Correlated functional status among segregating V segments might be attributable to linkage disequilibrium, but an unknown experimental factor could not be ruled out. A later analysis associated 16,951 TCR beta sequences with specific HLA alleles at a false discovery rate of 0.05. According to a later genetic analysis, donors in an Asian-associated ancestry cluster had fewer N-insertions in productive TCRs than the approximately 710-donor mean. Because counts were too low, 15 or so rarely observed V segments, including chromosome 9 orphons, were excluded from the earlier analysis of fewer than 650 of the donors. The sequencing pipeline was judged likely to have produced a cluster of highly shared sequence variants as a technical artifact. A few of the identified cytomegalovirus-associated TCR beta chains were confirmed in vitro to be specific for cytomegalovirus antigens. While some public TCRs were present in many individuals, most TCR sequences turned up only very rarely across donors. In a later genetic analysis, a missense DCLRE1C variant was associated with V-gene and J-gene trimming of TCR beta chains, and the association was replicated in an independent cohort. According to the authors, the approach could potentially be generalized to other disease states and immunological phenotypes. Most CMV-associated TCR beta chains appeared to be HLA-restricted in a later analysis, and the HLA associations seemed to be driven largely by CMV exposure. In a later analysis, HLA-associated TCR beta chains showed more clonal expansion and lower generation probabilities than non-associated chains that were equally common. In an earlier analysis of fewer than 700 of the donors, most TCR beta V segments appeared in productive rearrangements about 87% or about 30% of the time, broadly matching IMGT annotations. In a later analysis, several top co-occurrence clusters were reported to appear linked to parvovirus B19, influenza, CMV and Epstein-Barr virus. Some IMGT-functional V segments, including TRBV6-2 and TRBV6-3, could not be distinguished by the 87-base-pair reads and were therefore excluded. Presence/absence analyses assumed roughly uniform sequencing depth across donors, an assumption that may not hold. The only immune exposure information available for the cohort was CMV serostatus. A total of 150 to 200 TCR beta chains were listed by the study as associated with cytomegalovirus. Assigning TCR associations to individual alleles was difficult when HLA alleles, especially DR and DQ, strongly co-occurred. In a later analysis, TCR association rates were found to vary across HLA loci, with the most associated TCRs seen for DRB1 alleles and the fewest for HLA-C alleles. Because HLA typing was unavailable for some donors at each locus, only the typed subset was used in association tests. A further reported finding was that TCR beta sequences accurately predicted the HLA-A and HLA-B alleles for most subjects in the first cohort. In both the original and validation cohorts, the classifier was reported to diagnose cytomegalovirus status with high specificity and sensitivity.

Sequencing was carried out using PBMCs. This TCR was sampled from a man aged 18 to 29 in good health and CMV-seronegative. The rearrangement combines TRBV25-1 with TRBJ2-7, and 12 junction bases match TRBD1. The CDR3 reads CASSGDRGHGSYEQYF. The nucleotides are TGTGCCAGCAGTGGGGACAGGGGGCATGGCTCCTACGAGCAGTACTTC.